Each of the 15 T cell receptor beta chains below was sequenced from the same sample in a study of blood T cell repertoires in COVID-19 (dated by TCRdb to 2018 to 2021). Receptor amplification or capture employed the immunoSEQ multiplex PCR assay. Here the immuneACCESS table is served through TCRdb, limited to in-frame sequences with V and J called. Missing clones are a known gap in these copies; in checked studies unresolved V genes cover under half, and the rest lacks a known reason. The sample yields 350,000 to 450,000 clones; about 88% were counted once. Around 1.5% of the sample is taken by the ten largest. Sequencing was carried out using PBMCs or T cells enriched from blood (not recorded which). The receptors were gathered from a woman under 30 who had been exposed to COVID-19.

The V call is TRBV30, the J call TRBJ1-5; TRBD1 might be the D (6 bases). The CDR3 spans 18 residues. The V gene's germline CDR1 is GTSNPN and CDR2 SVGIG (reference sequence). Trimming took off 1 base at V and 1 base at J, with 20 bases between the two ends. This CDR3 reads CAWSEGEQGWKSNQPQHF. In DNA form, the CDR3 reads TGTGCCTGGAGTGAAGGGGAGCAGGGGTGGAAGAGCAATCAGCCCCAGCATTTT.

The chain carries TRBV3-1 (or the pseudogene TRBV3-2) and TRBJ2-7; 10 positions match TRBD2. The V gene's germline CDR1 is LGHDT and CDR2 YNNKEL (reference sequence). The CDR3 runs to 17 residues. J was trimmed by 0 bases and V by 0 bases; bases with no gene match: 5. The CDR3, as DNA: TGTGCCAGCAGCCAAGACCTAGCGGGGGTCTTCTCCTACGAGCAGTACTTC. Protein product: CASSQDLAGVFSYEQYF.

This chain joins TRBV6-2 or TRBV6-3 and TRBJ2-3; a possible D gene is TRBD2 (5 bases). V was cut by 2 bases and J by 3 bases, with 9 bases left in between. Germline V gene lookup returns CDR1 MNHEY and CDR2 SVGEGT. The CDR3 totals 14 residues. This CDR3 reads CASSYPGSTDTQYF. Written as DNA, the CDR3 is TGTGCCAGCAGTTACCCGGGGTCGACAGATACGCAGTATTTT.

The chain uses TRBV27 and TRBJ1-6; 8 bases align to TRBD1. V was clipped by 6 bases and J by 9 bases; unmatched bases: 4. This CDR3 region has 13 residues. Germline CDR1 MNHEY, CDR2 SMNVEV (reference sequence). CDR3 in DNA: TGTGCCAGCAGGCAGGACAGGGTTTCACCCCTCCACTTT. The encoded protein is CASRQDRVSPLHF.

The chain recombines TRBV2 with TRBJ2-5; 11 bases agree with TRBD2. This CDR3 spans 16 amino acids. The V gene end was trimmed by 7 bases and the J gene end by 7 bases; junction bases not matched to a gene: 14. CDR1 and CDR2 (germline): SNHLY, FYNNEI. CDR3 protein: CASNSAGTSGSSTQYF. CDR3 coding DNA: TGTGCCAGCAATAGCGCTGGGACTAGCGGTTCGTCGACCCAGTACTTC.

This chain uses TRBV6-5 with TRBJ1-5, with TRBD1 identical over 9 bases. The CDR3 loop spans 16 amino acids. Germline V gene lookup returns CDR1 MNHEY and CDR2 SVGAGI. Trimming cost V 0 bases and J 3 bases; bases outside gene matches: 3. In DNA, the CDR3 is TGTGCCAGCAGTTACTCGGGACAGGGAAACAATCAGCCCCAGCATTTT. This encodes CASSYSGQGNNQPQHF.

Worth noting for this clone: At one end the junction does not follow the germline gene, possibly because of a read error. The gene calls are TRBV12-5 and TRBJ2-2; the match to TRBD2 covers 7 bases. The CDR3 sequence is 12 residues long. Germline-derived CDR1 and CDR2 are LGHNT and FRNRAP. The DNA for the CDR3 is TGCGTCGGGGGGATAACTTTAGGGGAGCTGTTTTTT. This encodes CVGGITLGELFF.

The J gene is TRBJ2-7, the V gene TRBV12-2; the D call in the table, TRBD1, was not verified against the DNA. TRBV12-2 is assigned pseudogene status. The CDR3 extends over 16 amino acids. CDR3 amino acids: CASRLEYDRASYEQYF. DNA of the CDR3: TGTGCAAGTCGCTTAGAATACGACAGGGCCTCCTACGAGCAGTACTTC.

J is TRBJ1-5 and V is TRBV21-1; the listed D gene, TRBD1, was not tested against the DNA. TRBV21-1 corresponds to a pseudogene. The CDR3 has 14 residues. The CDR3 spells CAGFPGQSNQPQHF. The CDR3 DNA reads TGTGCCGGATTCCCGGGACAGAGCAATCAGCCCCAGCATTTT.

J is TRBJ2-1 and V is TRBV7-2, with D perhaps matching TRBD2 (5 bases). With 3 bases removed from V and 9 bases from J, the gap between germline ends came to 12 bases. Germline V gene data show CDR1 as SGHTA and CDR2 as FQGNSA. This CDR3 is 13 amino acids long. The CDR3 region is CASSFGLAGEQFF. For the CDR3, the DNA is TGTGCCAGCAGCTTCGGCCTAGCAGGTGAGCAGTTCTTC.

This chain joins TRBV7-2 and TRBJ1-4, with 9 nucleotides matching TRBD1. With 5 bases clipped from V and 9 bases from J, the junction kept 7 bases outside the gene matches. CDR1 is SGHTA, CDR2 FQGNSA, per germline. The CDR3 runs 14 residues. CDR3 region: CASSLRTGDKKLFF. DNA of the CDR3: TGTGCCAGCAGCCTACGGACAGGGGATAAAAAACTGTTTTTT.

The CDR3: CASSPPGLAGEWTGELFF. The CDR3 DNA is TGTGCCAGCTCACCACCGGGACTAGCGGGGGAATGGACCGGGGAGCTGTTTTTT. This chain joins TRBV18 and TRBJ2-2; 14 bases map to TRBD2. V lost 0 bases, J lost 5 bases, and 5 bases stayed unmatched. This CDR3 region has 18 residues. The germline V gene encodes CDR1 KGHSH and CDR2 LQKENI.

V usage is TRBV18 and J usage is TRBJ2-7, with D perhaps TRBD1 (7 bases). Trimming pared 6 bases from V and 4 bases from J, leaving 13 bases between. CDR1 and CDR2 from the germline V gene are KGHSH and LQKENI. The length of the CDR3 is 13 residues. CDR3 sequence: CASSLRGAYEQYF. The CDR3 coding sequence is TGTGCCAGCTCGCTCAGGGGGGCTTACGAGCAGTACTTC.

The chain couples TRBV11-1 to TRBJ2-5; 11 bases agree with TRBD2. Germline assignment: CDR1 SGHAT and CDR2 FQDESV (reference sequence). The V segment lost 5 bases and the J segment 5 bases; nucleotides outside the gene matches: 10. The CDR3 is 16 residues long. The CDR3 nucleotides are TGTGCCAGCAGCAACACTAGCGGGGGAGTCCGGGAGACCCAGTACTTC. Protein product: CASSNTSGGVRETQYF.

A word on this clone: Different DNA sequences within this sample yield the same CDR3. The CDR3 loop reads CASSESGGNQPQHF. CDR3 in DNA: TGTGCCAGCAGTGAGTCAGGGGGCAATCAGCCCCAGCATTTT. The rearrangement links TRBV2 to TRBJ1-5, with a weak D call TRBD1 (6 bases). V was trimmed by 3 bases and J by 2 bases, leaving 8 bases between them. The CDR3 totals 14 residues. CDR1 and CDR2 (germline): SNHLY, FYNNEI.